Sequencing of this T cell receptor (beta chain) was carried out in a study of CD8 T cells in Susac syndrome. The RNA input was about 0.5 to 1 ug, and it was reverse transcribed with random hexamers. In TCRdb, the immunoSEQ multiplex PCR reads were re-called with MiXCR into one record per CDR3 protein. The repertoire includes 150,000 to 200,000 distinct CDR3 sequences, almost 96% of them detected once, and approximately 0.1% sits in the top ten. Trimming took off 3 bases at V and 1 base at J, with 22 bases between the two ends. The germline V gene has CDR1 SGHRS and CDR2 YFSETQ. The length of the CDR3 is 18 residues.

Sequences were obtained from CD4+ T cells from PBMCs. The origin of this receptor is a human donor with Susac syndrome. This rearrangement joins TRBV5-1 to TRBJ1-2; tentative D call: TRBD1 (5 bases). DNA for the CDR3: TGCGCCAGCAGCTACACCGGGACCGCCGCCCCCAGTAACTATGGCTACACCTTC. Protein: CASSYTGTAAPSNYGYTF. The variable domain in full, completed from reference TRBV5-1 and TRBJ1-2, reads KAGVTQTPRYLIKTRGQQVTLSCSPISGHRSVSWYQQTPGQGLQFLFEYFSETQRNKGNFPGRFSGRQFSNSRSEMNVSTLELGDSALYLCASSYTGTAAPSNYGYTFGSGTRLTVV.